The present T cell receptor (beta chain) was sequenced within a study of blood T cell repertoires in COVID-19. Study background: Researchers got acute and convalescent COVID-19 samples from the United States, Italy and Spain. The cDNA or gDNA used as material had been derived from T cells, B-cell-depleted T cells, or PBMCs.

Original data processing: Nucleated cell number was recorded as an estimate derived from reference gene primer amplification. The repertoire was sequenced with immunoSEQ multiplex PCR; TCRdb's copy has only in-frame clones and lacks some. V and J calls plus clone size are reproduced from that table; the DNA served to infer D and trimming. This table has 150,000 to 200,000 clones, around 80% appearing once. After removal of 3 bases from V and 4 bases from J, the junction contained 5 bases not matched to a gene. Per germline, CDR1 SGHKS and CDR2 YYEKEE (reference sequence). The CDR3 has 14 residues. The chain employs TRBV5-5 and TRBJ2-7, with TRBD1 matching over 9 bases. The source material was peripheral blood. The clonotype was recovered from a man in his 60s with acute or convalescent COVID-19. CDR3 loop: CASSWTGAPYEQYF. The CDR3 DNA reads as TGTGCCAGCAGCTGGACAGGGGCCCCTTACGAGCAGTACTTC.